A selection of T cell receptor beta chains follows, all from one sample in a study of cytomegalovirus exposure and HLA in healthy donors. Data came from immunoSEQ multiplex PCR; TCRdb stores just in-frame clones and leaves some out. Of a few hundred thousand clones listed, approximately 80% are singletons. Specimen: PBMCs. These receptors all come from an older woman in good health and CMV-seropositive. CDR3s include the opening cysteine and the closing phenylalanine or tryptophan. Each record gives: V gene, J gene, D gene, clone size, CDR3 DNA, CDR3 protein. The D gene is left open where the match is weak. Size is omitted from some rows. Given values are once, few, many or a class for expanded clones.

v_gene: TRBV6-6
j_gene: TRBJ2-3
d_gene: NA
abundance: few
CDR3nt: TGTGCCAGCAGTTACTCTACCAATGCGGGAACACATACGCAGTATTTT
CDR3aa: CASSYSTNAGTHTQYF

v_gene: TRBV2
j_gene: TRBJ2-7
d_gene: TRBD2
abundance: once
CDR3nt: TGTGCCAGCAGGCCTAGCGGGAGGTACGAGCAGTACTTC
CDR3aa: CASRPSGRYEQYF

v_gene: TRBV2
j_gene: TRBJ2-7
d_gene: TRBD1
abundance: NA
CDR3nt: TGTGCCAGCAGCGCTGACAGGGTCCAGTACTTC
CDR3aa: CASSADRVQYF

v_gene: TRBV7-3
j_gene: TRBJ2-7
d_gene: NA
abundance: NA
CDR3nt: TGTGCCAGCAGCGAGGGACAACTCTACGAGCAGTACTTC
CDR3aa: CASSEGQLYEQYF

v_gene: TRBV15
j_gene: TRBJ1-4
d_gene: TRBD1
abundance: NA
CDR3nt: TGTGCCACCAGCAGGGACAGGGGCCCTAATGAAAAACTGTTTTTT
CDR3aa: CATSRDRGPNEKLFF

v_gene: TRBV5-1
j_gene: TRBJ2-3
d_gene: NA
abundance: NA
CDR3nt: TGCGCCAGCAGCTTAAGAGGGCAGGGCACAGATACGCAGTATTTT
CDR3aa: CASSLRGQGTDTQYF

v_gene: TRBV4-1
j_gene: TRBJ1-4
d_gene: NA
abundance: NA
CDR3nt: TGCGCCAGCACAGGGCAGGGAAGTGAAAAACTGTTTTTT
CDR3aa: CASTGQGSEKLFF

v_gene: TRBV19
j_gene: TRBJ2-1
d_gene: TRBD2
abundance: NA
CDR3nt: TGTGCCAGTAGTATGAGCGGGAGTAACAATGAGCAGTTCTTC
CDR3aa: CASSMSGSNNEQFF

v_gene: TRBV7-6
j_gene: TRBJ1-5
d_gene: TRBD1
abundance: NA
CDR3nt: TGTGCCAGCAGCGCAGACAGGGATCAGCCCCAGCATTTT
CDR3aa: CASSADRDQPQHF

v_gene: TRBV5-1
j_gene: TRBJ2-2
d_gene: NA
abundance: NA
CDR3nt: TGCGCCAGCAGCTTGGATAGGGGTAACTCCGGGGAGCTGTTTTTT
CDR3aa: CASSLDRGNSGELFF

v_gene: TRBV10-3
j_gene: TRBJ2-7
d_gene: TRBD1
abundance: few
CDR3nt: TGTGCCACCGGGCCGGGGACAGGCAGACCCTACGAGCAGTACTTC
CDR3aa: CATGPGTGRPYEQYF

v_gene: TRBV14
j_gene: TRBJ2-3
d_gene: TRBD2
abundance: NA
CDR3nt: TGTGCCAGCAGCCAAGATCACGGACTAGTGAGAGCAGATACGCAGTATTTT
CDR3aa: CASSQDHGLVRADTQYF

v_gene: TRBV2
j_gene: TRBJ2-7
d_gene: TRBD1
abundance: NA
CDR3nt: TGTGCCAGCAGCCCCGGGACAGGGTCCTCATCCTACGAGCAGTACTTC
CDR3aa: CASSPGTGSSSYEQYF

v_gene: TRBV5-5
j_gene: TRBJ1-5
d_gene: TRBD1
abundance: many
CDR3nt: TGTGCCAGCAGCTTAACAGGGGTTGAGAGCAATCAGCCCCAGCATTTT
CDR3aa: CASSLTGVESNQPQHF

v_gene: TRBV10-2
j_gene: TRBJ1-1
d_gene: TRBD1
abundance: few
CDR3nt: TGCGCCAGCAACGAGGAGGGGGCGGACACTGAAGCTTTCTTT
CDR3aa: CASNEEGADTEAFF

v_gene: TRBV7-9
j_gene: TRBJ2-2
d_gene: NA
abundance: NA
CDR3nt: TGTGCCAGCAGCTTAGCATCAGGGACCGGGGAGCTGTTTTTT
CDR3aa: CASSLASGTGELFF

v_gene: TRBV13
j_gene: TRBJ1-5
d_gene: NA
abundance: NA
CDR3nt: TGTGCCAGCAGCCGTTCTGGCCGCGGGGGACATCAGCGGGACCAGCATTTT
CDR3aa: CASSRSGRGGHQRDQHF

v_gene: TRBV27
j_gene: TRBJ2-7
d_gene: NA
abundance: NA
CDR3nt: TGTGCCAGTGGGCACTACGAGCAGTACTTC
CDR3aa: CASGHYEQYF

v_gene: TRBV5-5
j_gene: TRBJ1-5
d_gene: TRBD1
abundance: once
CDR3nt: TGTGCCAGCAGCTTGAGTTTCCAGGGGGACCAGCCCCAGCATTTT
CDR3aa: CASSLSFQGDQPQHF

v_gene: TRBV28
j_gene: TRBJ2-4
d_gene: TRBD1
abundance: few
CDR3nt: TGTGCCAGCAGTTTAACAGGGGGAACGGTAAACATTCAGTACTTC
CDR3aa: CASSLTGGTVNIQYF

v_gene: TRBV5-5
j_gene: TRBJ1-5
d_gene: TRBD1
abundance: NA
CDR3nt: TGTGCCAGCACCCCGGGACAGGGAGTACATCAGCCCCAGCATTTT
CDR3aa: CASTPGQGVHQPQHF

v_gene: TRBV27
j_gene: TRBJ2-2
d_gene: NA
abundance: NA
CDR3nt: TGTGCCAGCGCCCCTCGAGGTGGGACAACCGGGGAGCTGTTTTTT
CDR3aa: CASAPRGGTTGELFF

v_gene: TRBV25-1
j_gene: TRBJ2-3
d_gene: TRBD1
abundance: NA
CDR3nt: TGTGCCAGCAGTGAAGAGCAGACAGGGTACACAGATACGCAGTATTTT
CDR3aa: CASSEEQTGYTDTQYF

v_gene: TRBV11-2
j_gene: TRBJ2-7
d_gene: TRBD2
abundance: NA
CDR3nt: TGTGCCAGCAGCTCGACACTAGCGGACGAGCAGTACTTC
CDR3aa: CASSSTLADEQYF

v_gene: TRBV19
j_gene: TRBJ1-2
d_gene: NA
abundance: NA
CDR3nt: TGTGCCACTAACGGTCTCCAGGACTATGGCTACACCTTC
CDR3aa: CATNGLQDYGYTF